The sequence of this TCR beta chain was determined in a study of immune evolution from preneoplasia to lung adenocarcinoma. Study-wide background: HLA loss of heterozygosity: less than 9% AIS, about 15% MIA, around 33% ADC, none AAH.

Data came from immunoSEQ multiplex PCR; TCRdb stores just in-frame clones and leaves some out. Among roughly 40,000 clones, 74% were seen once, and the ten largest hold around 6.5%. Germline CDR1 reads SQVTM; CDR2 reads ANQGSEA. Trimming pared 4 bases from V and 5 bases from J, leaving 11 bases between. This CDR3 region has 13 residues. V usage is TRBV29-1 and J usage is TRBJ2-2; D gene uncertain. This TCR derives from a person aged 55 to 70 with lung adenocarcinoma. The sequencing input was FFPE invasive lung adenocarcinoma tissue. The CDR3 sequence is CSVASIGTGELFF. The CDR3, as DNA: TGCAGCGTTGCTAGTATTGGGACCGGGGAGCTGTTTTTT.